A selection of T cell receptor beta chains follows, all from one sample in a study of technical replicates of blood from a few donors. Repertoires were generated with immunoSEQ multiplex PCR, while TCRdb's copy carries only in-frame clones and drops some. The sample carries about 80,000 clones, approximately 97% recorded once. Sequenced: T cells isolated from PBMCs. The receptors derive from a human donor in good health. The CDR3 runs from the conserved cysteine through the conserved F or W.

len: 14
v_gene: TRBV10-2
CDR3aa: CASSDRGGSNGEYF

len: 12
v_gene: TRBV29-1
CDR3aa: CSVEGGPYEQYF

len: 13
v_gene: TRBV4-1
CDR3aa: CASSPKEYTEAFF

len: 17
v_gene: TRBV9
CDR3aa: CASSVDSQGSSGNTIYF

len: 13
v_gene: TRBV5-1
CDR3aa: CASSLVSSYEQYF

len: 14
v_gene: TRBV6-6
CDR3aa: CASSGTSGSHEQYF

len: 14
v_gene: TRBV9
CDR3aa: CASRGAGGYNEQFF

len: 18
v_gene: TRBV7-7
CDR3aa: CASSPAGTSGRAWETQYF

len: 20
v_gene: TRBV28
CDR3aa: CASSFPTRSTSGGSTDTQYF

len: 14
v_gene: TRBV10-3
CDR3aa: CASSSGERGEKLFF

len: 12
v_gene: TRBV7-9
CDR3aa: CASSPNGGVWFF

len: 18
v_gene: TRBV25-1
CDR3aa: CASSVLPGQGANTGELFF

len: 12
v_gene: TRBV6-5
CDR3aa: CASRGTTYEQYF

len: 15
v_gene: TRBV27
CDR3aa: CASSGGSSGFYEQYF

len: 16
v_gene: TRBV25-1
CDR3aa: CASSPPTKNTGYGYTF

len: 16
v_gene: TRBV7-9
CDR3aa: CASSALAGGHMNEQFF

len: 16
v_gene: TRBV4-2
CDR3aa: CASSQDFRGTTDTQYF

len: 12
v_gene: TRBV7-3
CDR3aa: CASGRNTGELFF

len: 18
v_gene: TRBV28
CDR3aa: CASSLRHFRGQITDTQYF

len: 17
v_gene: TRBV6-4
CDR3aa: CASSESFGGSSYNEQFF

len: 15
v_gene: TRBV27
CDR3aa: CASSPAGHLNTEAFF

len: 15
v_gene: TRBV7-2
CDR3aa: CASSPTGFSNQPQHF

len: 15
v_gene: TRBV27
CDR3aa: CASRLEGASNQPQHF

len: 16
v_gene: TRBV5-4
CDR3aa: CASSLGLAASTGELFF

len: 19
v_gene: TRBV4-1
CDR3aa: CASSQDFGTSGPIHNEQFF

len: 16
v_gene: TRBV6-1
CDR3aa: CASSEGSGSDYNEQFF

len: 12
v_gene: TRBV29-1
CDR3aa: CSVERAGDEQYF

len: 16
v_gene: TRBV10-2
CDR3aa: CASSDPYGLAANQQFF

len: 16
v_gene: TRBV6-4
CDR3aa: CASSDQLISGLDGYTF

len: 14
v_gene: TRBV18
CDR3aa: CASSPLQGADTQYF

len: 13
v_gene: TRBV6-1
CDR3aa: CASGQENNSPLHF

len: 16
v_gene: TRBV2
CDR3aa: CASRVRLLAGTDTQYF

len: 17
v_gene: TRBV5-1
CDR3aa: CASSSGGETGGLYEQYF

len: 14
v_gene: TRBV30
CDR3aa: CAWSRRGDFGELFF

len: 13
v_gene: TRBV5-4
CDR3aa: CASSFLTPGGYTF

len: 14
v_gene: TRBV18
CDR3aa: CASSHPGAGETQYF

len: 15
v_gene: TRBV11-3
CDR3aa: CASSPRQGMEYGYTF

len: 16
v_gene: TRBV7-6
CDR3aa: CASSLNGDSYNSPLHF

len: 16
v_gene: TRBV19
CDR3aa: CASSSRGKTTYNEQFF

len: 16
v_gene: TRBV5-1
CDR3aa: CASSLGQGVLTDTQYF

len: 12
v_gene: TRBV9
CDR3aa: CASRGGSLGYTF

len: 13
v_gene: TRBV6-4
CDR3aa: CASSDGLKGAQYF

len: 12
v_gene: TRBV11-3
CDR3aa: CARTGVNTEAFF

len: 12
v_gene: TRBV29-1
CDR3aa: CSVFGRDYEQYF

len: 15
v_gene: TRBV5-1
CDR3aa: CASSLSTANTGELFF

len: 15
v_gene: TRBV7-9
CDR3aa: CASSLALAGRGEQFF

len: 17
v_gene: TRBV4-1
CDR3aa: CASSQAGGLVEYNEQFF

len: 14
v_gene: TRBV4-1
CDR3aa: CASSQIAESYEQYF